This T cell receptor (beta chain) is drawn from a study of PD-1 blockade in classical Hodgkin lymphoma. All patients relapsed after autologous stem cell transplantation, and brentuximab vedotin exposure varied. The protocol was immunoSEQ multiplex PCR, while the TCRdb copy is restricted to in-frame clones and leaves out a portion. The table lists about 40,000 clones, over 55% of them singletons. Germline CDR1 is MNHEY and CDR2 is SVGAGI. CDR3 size: 14 residues. Trimming took 4 bases from V and 3 from J; bases not matched to a gene: 3. Sequenced here: peripheral blood mononuclear cells (PBMCs), sampled at baseline. The chain is built from TRBV6-5 and TRBJ2-7, with 10 bases aligning to TRBD2. This TCR was sampled from a human donor with classical Hodgkin lymphoma. For the CDR3, the DNA is TGTGCCAGCAGTTTAATAGCGGGGGGCTACGAGCAGTACTTC. Translation gives CASSLIAGGYEQYF.